A single sample gave rise to the 25 T cell receptor beta chains below, sequenced in a study of T cell changes during pregnancy in multiple sclerosis. The assay was immunoSEQ multiplex PCR, and TCRdb's table has in-frame clones only and misses some. Of roughly 110,000 clones in the sample, about 89% were seen once. Sequenced material: peripheral blood, taken before pregnancy. These receptors originate from a female donor with multiple sclerosis, enrolled in a pregnancy study.

The chain links TRBV4-1 to TRBJ1-1; possible D gene TRBD1, 5 bases. Trimming pared 4 bases from V and 0 bases from J, leaving 12 bases between. Germline V gene data show CDR1 as MGHRA and CDR2 as YSYEKL. The CDR3 length is 15 residues. For the CDR3, the DNA is TGCGCCAGCAGCCTATTGGACAACATGAACACTGAAGCTTTCTTT. As protein: CASSLLDNMNTEAFF.

This chain connects TRBV5-4 to TRBJ2-3; TRBD2 is a possible D gene (6 bases). The V gene's germline CDR1 is SGHNT and CDR2 YYREEE (reference sequence). Trimming pared 7 bases from V and 3 bases from J, leaving 15 bases between. The CDR3 spans 14 residues. DNA of the CDR3: TGTGCCAGCTGCGTACGTGGGGGGACAGATACGCAGTATTTT. This gives the protein CASCVRGGTDTQYF. The full variable domain, completed using reference TRBV5-4 and TRBJ2-3, is ETGVTQSPTHLIKTRGQQVTLRCSSQSGHNTVSWYQQALGQGPQFIFQYYREEENGRGNFPPRFSGLQFPNYSSELNVNALELDDSALYLCASCVRGGTDTQYFGPGTRLTVL.

The chain recombines TRBV18 with TRBJ2-1; no clear D. From germline, CDR1 is KGHSH and CDR2 LQKENI. This CDR3 has 16 amino acids. V lost 2 bases and J lost 0, with 11 bases in between. CDR3 nucleotides: TGTGCCAGCTCACCATCTTCGGGTAGCTCCTACAATGAGCAGTTCTTC. It codes for CASSPSSGSSYNEQFF. The full variable domain, with the rest looked up from reference TRBV18 and TRBJ2-1, is NAGVMQNPRHLVRRRGQEARLRCSPMKGHSHVYWYRQLPEEGLKFMVYLQKENIIDESGMPKERFSAEFPKEGPSILRIQQVVRGDSAAYFCASSPSSGSSYNEQFFGPGTRLTVL.

This sequence joins TRBV15 and TRBJ2-7; 9 positions match TRBD1. The V and J ends lost 1 base and 7 bases, in that order; junction bases with no gene match: 11. The germline gives CDR1 LNHNV, CDR2 YYDKDF (reference sequence). The CDR3 loop spans 16 amino acids. CDR3 sequence reads: CATSRVGTGIIGEQYF. CDR3 in DNA: TGTGCCACCAGCAGAGTTGGGACAGGGATTATCGGGGAGCAGTACTTC.

The chain links TRBV6-5 to TRBJ1-1; D is undetermined. This CDR3 spans 14 amino acids. Trimming cost V 2 bases and J 1 base, with 8 bases left between them. Germline V gene data show CDR1 as MNHEY and CDR2 as SVGAGI. This CDR3 is CASSYRSGNTEAFF. For the CDR3, the DNA is TGTGCCAGCAGTTACCGGAGTGGGAACACTGAAGCTTTCTTT.

The rearrangement links TRBV10-3 to TRBJ2-3; 9 bases line up with TRBD2. Germline V lookup: CDR1 ENHRY, CDR2 SYGVKD. The CDR3 has 11 residues. The CDR3 here is CGTSETDTQYF. CDR3 coding DNA: TGTGGGACTAGCGAGACAGATACGCAGTATTTT.

The chain joins TRBV5-8 to TRBJ1-5; tentatively, D is TRBD1 (6 bases). The CDR3 consists of 14 residues. The V and J ends lost 4 bases and 2 bases respectively, with 10 bases between them. Germline-derived CDR1 and CDR2 are SGHTS and YDEGEE. In DNA, the CDR3 is TGTGCCAGCAGCCAGGGGTCGGGCAATCAGCCCCAGCATTTT. Translation: CASSQGSGNQPQHF.

The rearrangement joins TRBV14 to TRBJ2-1; possibly TRBD1 for D (6 bases). The CDR3 sequence is 16 residues long. Germline V gene sequence: CDR1 SGHDN, CDR2 FVKESK. Trimming stripped 3 bases from V and 6 bases from J, with 18 bases between. As DNA, the CDR3 is TGTGCCAGCAGCCAGCCGGGACATTGGGTCTCCAATGAGCAGTTCTTC. It codes for CASSQPGHWVSNEQFF.

The chain is built from TRBV19 and TRBJ1-4; D unclear. The germline gives CDR1 LNHDA, CDR2 SQIVND (reference sequence). Trimming left V 6 bases short and J 0 bases short, with 11 bases between. CDR3 length equals 15 residues. Here the CDR3 reads CASRTQLATNEKLFF. Written as DNA, the CDR3 is TGTGCCAGTAGGACACAATTGGCAACTAATGAAAAACTGTTTTTT.

The chain carries TRBV27 and TRBJ1-1, with D tentatively TRBD1 (6 bases). Germline CDR1 reads MNHEY; CDR2 reads SMNVEV (reference sequence). The CDR3 contains 14 residues. Trimming stripped 5 bases from V and 2 bases from J, with 12 bases between. CDR3 DNA sequence: TGTGCCAGCAGTAAGACAGGTTACAACACTGAAGCTTTCTTT. It yields the protein CASSKTGYNTEAFF.

This clone has just a few counts. The rearrangement links TRBV29-1 to TRBJ1-1; tentatively, D is TRBD1 (6 bases). The length of the CDR3 is 12 residues. Looked up from germline, CDR1 is SQVTM and CDR2 is ANQGSEA. Trimming shortened V by 6 bases and J by 6 bases, and 14 bases separated the two germline ends. The chain's CDR3 is CSVVRGPPEAFF. CDR3 nucleotide sequence: TGCAGCGTGGTCAGGGGTCCCCCTGAAGCTTTCTTT.

This sequence joins TRBV28 and TRBJ2-2, with TRBD1 matching 8 bases. The CDR3 has 16 amino acids. V shed 4 bases and J 5 bases; nucleotides not matched to a gene: 9. In germline, CDR1 is MDHEN, CDR2 SYDVKM. The CDR3 coding sequence is TGTGCCAGCAGTTCAATCGGGACAGGACGGACCGGGGAGCTGTTTTTT. Encoded protein: CASSSIGTGRTGELFF.

This chain uses TRBV27 with TRBJ2-3, with TRBD2 as a possible D gene (6 bases). Germline CDR1 and CDR2: MNHEY and SMNVEV (reference sequence). The CDR3 spans 14 residues. V lost 6 bases to trimming and J lost 5 bases, with 15 bases between them. This CDR3 reads CASRGLAIGDTQYF. The CDR3 nucleotides are TGTGCCAGCAGGGGACTTGCGATTGGAGATACGCAGTATTTT.

As DNA, the CDR3 is TGTGCCAGCAGCCAAGGGACAGGGGACACTGAAGCTTTCTTT. Its translation is CASSQGTGDTEAFF. V and J are TRBV11-3 and TRBJ1-1; 10 bases are a match to TRBD1. The germline V gene has CDR1 SGHNT and CDR2 YENEEA. J was trimmed by 3 bases and V by 5 bases; bases with no gene match: 3. This CDR3 has 14 residues.

V gene TRBV19 combines with J gene TRBJ2-7; possible D gene TRBD2, 6 bases. The CDR3 is 13 amino acids. Germline-derived CDR1 and CDR2 are LNHDA and SQIVND (reference sequence). Trimming cost V 1 base and J 4 bases, with 8 bases left between them. Written as DNA, the CDR3 is TGTGCCAGTAGTATAGTCGGGGGATACGAGCAGTACTTC. This codes for CASSIVGGYEQYF.

This chain uses TRBV12-5 with TRBJ2-4; D is ambiguous. This CDR3 region has 15 residues. CDR1 is LGHNT, CDR2 FRNRAP, per germline. Written as DNA, the CDR3 is TGTCCAATCCACCTTCCTTTTACTACCAAAAACATTCAGTACTTC. This encodes CPIHLPFTTKNIQYF.

The chain links TRBV29-1 to TRBJ1-5; no reliable D call. Germline CDR1 reads SQVTM; CDR2 reads ANQGSEA. The CDR3 has 13 residues. V lost 6 bases and J lost 9, with 18 bases in between. The CDR3 DNA follows: TGCAGCGTGGTGGGTACGGGAGGATCGCCCCAGCATTTT. It translates to CSVVGTGGSPQHF.

The rearrangement joins TRBV5-6 to TRBJ2-5; 10 positions agree with TRBD2. The CDR3 loop spans 16 amino acids. V was clipped by 4 bases and J by 4 bases; unmatched bases: 10. Looked up from germline, CDR1 is SGHDT and CDR2 is YYEEEE. The CDR3 here is CASSQPLAGVGETQYF. The DNA of the CDR3 is TGTGCCAGCAGCCAACCCCTAGCGGGAGTGGGAGAGACCCAGTACTTC.

This chain uses TRBV7-3 with TRBJ1-1; D might be TRBD1 (6 bases). Trimming took 6 bases from V and 3 from J, leaving 11 bases between them. The germline V gene has CDR1 SGHTA and CDR2 FQGTGA. The CDR3 covers 13 residues. CDR3 coding DNA: TGTGCCAGCAGTACCGGGACATACACTGAAGCTTTCTTT. Encoded protein: CASSTGTYTEAFF.

CDR3 DNA sequence: TGTGCCAGCAGCTCAAGGACTGGCGGGGAGCTGTTTTTT. Residues: CASSSRTGGELFF. The V and J genes are TRBV7-2 and TRBJ2-2, with D possibly TRBD2 on 5 matching bases. In germline, CDR1 is SGHTA, CDR2 FQGNSA. Trimming pared 4 bases from V and 7 bases from J, leaving 10 bases between. CDR3 length equals 13 residues.

In this sample, this clone turned up once. A read error may account for a junction end that differs from germline. The J gene is TRBJ1-2, the V gene TRBV20-1; D not resolved. CDR1 DFQATT and CDR2 SNEGSKA come from the germline V gene (reference sequence). This CDR3 is 10 amino acids long. The CDR3 nucleotides read TGCAGTGCTAGGGATGAGGGAACTTTCTTC. It is translated as CSARDEGTFF.

This clone was seen a single time. This sequence joins TRBV11-2 and TRBJ1-3; D remains ambiguous. V lost 0 bases to trimming and J lost 0 bases, with 9 bases between them. Germline V gene sequence: CDR1 SGHAT, CDR2 FQNNGV. The length of the CDR3 is 16 residues. The CDR3 loop reads CASSLDLPSSGNTIYF. The CDR3, as DNA: TGTGCCAGCAGCTTAGACCTCCCCAGCTCTGGAAACACCATATATTTT. The complete variable domain, with remaining parts taken from reference TRBV11-2 and TRBJ1-3, reads EAGVAQSPRYKIIEKRQSVAFWCNPISGHATLYWYQQILGQGPKLLIQFQNNGVVDDSQLPKDRFSAERLKGVDSTLKIQPAKLEDSAVYLCASSLDLPSSGNTIYFGEGSWLTVV.

The J gene is TRBJ1-1, the V gene TRBV5-4; D not resolved. Per germline, CDR1 SGHNT and CDR2 YYREEE (reference sequence). The CDR3 is made up of 15 amino acids. The ends were cut back, 4 bases at V and 1 base at J, with 14 bases in the middle. CDR3 bases: TGTGCCAGCAGCCAAATGGGAGTGGCGAACACTGAAGCTTTCTTT. Translating gives CASSQMGVANTEAFF. Supplemented by reference TRBV5-4 and TRBJ1-1, the full variable domain reads ETGVTQSPTHLIKTRGQQVTLRCSSQSGHNTVSWYQQALGQGPQFIFQYYREEENGRGNFPPRFSGLQFPNYSSELNVNALELDDSALYLCASSQMGVANTEAFFGQGTRLTVV.

This rearrangement joins TRBV27 to TRBJ2-3; D ambiguous. The CDR3 sequence is 13 residues long. V lost 5 bases and J 5 bases, leaving 11 bases between the germline ends. Germline values: CDR1 MNHEY, CDR2 SMNVEV (reference sequence). The CDR3 coding sequence is TGTGCCAGCAGTCCTATCACGGGAGATACGCAGTATTTT. Translating gives CASSPITGDTQYF.

The CDR3 coding sequence is TGCGCCAGCAGCCAAGTCGGGAATGAGCAGTTCTTC. Protein sequence: CASSQVGNEQFF. The genes are TRBV4-1 and TRBJ2-1; D not certain. The V end was cut by 1 base, the J end by 7 bases, with 5 bases between. This CDR3 has 12 amino acids. CDR1 and CDR2 from the germline V gene are MGHRA and YSYEKL.